This TCR beta chain was recovered during a study of radiotherapy plus CTLA-4 blockade in lung cancer. Assay used: immunoSEQ multiplex PCR; TCRdb lists only in-frame clones, some missing. The sample carries 20,000 to 25,000 clones, roughly 73% recorded once. Looked up from germline, CDR1 is LGHNA and CDR2 is YSLEER. The V end was cut by 5 bases, the J end by 4 bases, with 21 bases between. The CDR3 covers 16 residues. General observations from the study: Early shifts in blood T cell clones, with interferon-beta, reportedly predicted response best.

Regarding this clone: Its antigen is unknown.

The chain couples TRBV4-3 to TRBJ2-7; no firm D call. This material consisted of peripheral blood, taken from a patient treated with radiotherapy plus ipilimumab. The sequence was collected from a human donor with non-small cell lung cancer who had stable disease on radiotherapy plus ipilimumab. The CDR3 spells CASSYHVGDSEYEQYF. As DNA, the CDR3 is TGCGCCAGCAGCTACCACGTTGGGGATTCGGAGTACGAGCAGTACTTC.